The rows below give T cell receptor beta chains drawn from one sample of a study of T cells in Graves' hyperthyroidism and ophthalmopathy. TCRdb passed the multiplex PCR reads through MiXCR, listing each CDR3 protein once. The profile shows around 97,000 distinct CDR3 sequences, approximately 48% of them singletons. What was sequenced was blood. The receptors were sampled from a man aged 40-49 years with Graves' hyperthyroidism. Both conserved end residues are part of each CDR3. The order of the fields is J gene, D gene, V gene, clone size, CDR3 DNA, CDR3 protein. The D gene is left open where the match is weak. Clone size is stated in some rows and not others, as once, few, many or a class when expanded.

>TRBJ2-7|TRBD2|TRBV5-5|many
TGTGCCAGCAGCTTCGGTCTAGCGGTCTACGAGCAGTACTTC
CASSFGLAVYEQYF
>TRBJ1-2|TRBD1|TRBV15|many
TGTGCCACCAGCAGAGAAGGGACAGGACATGGCTACACCTTC
CATSREGTGHGYTF
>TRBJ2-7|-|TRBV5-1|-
TGCGCCTGCAGCTTGTACAGCACCTACGAGCAGTACTTC
CACSLYSTYEQYF
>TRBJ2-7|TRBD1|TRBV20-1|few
TGCAGTGCTAGGGGGACAGGCTACGAGCAGTACTTC
CSARGTGYEQYF
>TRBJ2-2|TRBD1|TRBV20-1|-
TGCAGGCCGGGACAGGGGTCGGTTGAGCTGTTTTTT
CRPGQGSVELFF
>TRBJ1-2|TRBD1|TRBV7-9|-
TGTGCCAGCAGCGCCGGGACAGGGTCTAACTATGGCTACACCTTC
CASSAGTGSNYGYTF
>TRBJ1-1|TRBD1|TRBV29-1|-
TGCAGCGTTGAAGTAGCGGGACAGAAAGCTTTCTTT
CSVEVAGQKAFF
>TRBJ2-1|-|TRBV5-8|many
TGTGCCAGCAGCCCGTTACCGCAGGGGAGGACTGAGCAGTTCTTC
CASSPLPQGRTEQFF
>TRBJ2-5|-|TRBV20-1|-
TGCAGTGCTAGTGATCGGGACCAAGAGACCCAGTACTTC
CSASDRDQETQYF
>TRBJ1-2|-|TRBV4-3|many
TGCGCCAGCAGCCAAGATGCAGGGGACTATGGCTACACCTTC
CASSQDAGDYGYTF
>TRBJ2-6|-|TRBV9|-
TGTGCCAGCAGCGTAGGGACAACTGGGGCCAACGTCCTGACTTTC
CASSVGTTGANVLTF
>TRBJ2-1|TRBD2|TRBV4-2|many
TGTGCCAGCAGCCAAGAAGCGGGACTACAAAGCAATGAGCAGTTCTTC
CASSQEAGLQSNEQFF
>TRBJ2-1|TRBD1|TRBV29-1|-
TGCAGCGTTGCCCAGGACAGGGGGGATCAGCAGTTCTTC
CSVAQDRGDQQFF
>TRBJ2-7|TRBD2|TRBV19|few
TGTGCCAGTAGCTTTAGCGGGTGGAACTCCTACGAGCAGTACTTC
CASSFSGWNSYEQYF
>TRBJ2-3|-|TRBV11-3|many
TGTGCCAGTGCCACCGGGGTTAGCACAGATACGCAGTATTTT
CASATGVSTDTQYF
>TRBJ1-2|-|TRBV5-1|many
TGCGCCAGCAGCCTACTGACAGCTACGTATGGCTACACCTTC
CASSLLTATYGYTF
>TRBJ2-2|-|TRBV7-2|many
TGTGCCAGCAGTCGTATAGCGAATCCGAACACCGGGGAGCTGTTTTTT
CASSRIANPNTGELFF
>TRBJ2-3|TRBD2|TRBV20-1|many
TGCAGTGCCGTCTTGACTAGCGGCTTCACAGATACGCAGTATTTT
CSAVLTSGFTDTQYF
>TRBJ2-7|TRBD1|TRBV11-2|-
TGTGCCAGCTCACCACCGGACAGGGGGTACGAGCAGTACTTC
CASSPPDRGYEQYF
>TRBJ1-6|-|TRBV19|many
TGTGCCAGTAGCCAGGGTGCACCCCTCCACTTT
CASSQGAPLHF
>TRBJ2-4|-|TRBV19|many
TGTGCCAGTAGTGGAACGACAGTAGCCAAAAACATTCAGTACTTC
CASSGTTVAKNIQYF
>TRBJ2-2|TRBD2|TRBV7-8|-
TGTGCCAGCAGCTTAGATAGGACTAGCGGGGAGCTGTTTTTT
CASSLDRTSGELFF
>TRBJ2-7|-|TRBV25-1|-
TGTGCCAGCCCGGAACAGCTACTCTCCTACGAGCAGTACTTC
CASPEQLLSYEQYF
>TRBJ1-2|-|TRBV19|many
TGTGCCAGTAGTAGTATAATGACGAACGGACCCTATGGCTACACCTTC
CASSSIMTNGPYGYTF
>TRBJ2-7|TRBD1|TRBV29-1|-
TGCAGCGTTGAAATAGGGGGCGCGTCCGAGCAGTACTTC
CSVEIGGASEQYF
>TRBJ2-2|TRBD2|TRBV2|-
TGTGCCAGCAGTGTGGCTAGCGGGACAGCCGGGGAGCTGTTTTTT
CASSVASGTAGELFF
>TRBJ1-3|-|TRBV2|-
-
CASSQEGSRSYNEQFFGPGTIYF
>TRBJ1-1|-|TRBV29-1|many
TGCAGCGTTAACAGGGTTGAGGATGAAGCTTTCTTT
CSVNRVEDEAFF
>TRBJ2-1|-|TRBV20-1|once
TGCAGTGCTATCCAAGCGGCCATCGCTTACAATGAGCAGTTCTTC
CSAIQAAIAYNEQFF